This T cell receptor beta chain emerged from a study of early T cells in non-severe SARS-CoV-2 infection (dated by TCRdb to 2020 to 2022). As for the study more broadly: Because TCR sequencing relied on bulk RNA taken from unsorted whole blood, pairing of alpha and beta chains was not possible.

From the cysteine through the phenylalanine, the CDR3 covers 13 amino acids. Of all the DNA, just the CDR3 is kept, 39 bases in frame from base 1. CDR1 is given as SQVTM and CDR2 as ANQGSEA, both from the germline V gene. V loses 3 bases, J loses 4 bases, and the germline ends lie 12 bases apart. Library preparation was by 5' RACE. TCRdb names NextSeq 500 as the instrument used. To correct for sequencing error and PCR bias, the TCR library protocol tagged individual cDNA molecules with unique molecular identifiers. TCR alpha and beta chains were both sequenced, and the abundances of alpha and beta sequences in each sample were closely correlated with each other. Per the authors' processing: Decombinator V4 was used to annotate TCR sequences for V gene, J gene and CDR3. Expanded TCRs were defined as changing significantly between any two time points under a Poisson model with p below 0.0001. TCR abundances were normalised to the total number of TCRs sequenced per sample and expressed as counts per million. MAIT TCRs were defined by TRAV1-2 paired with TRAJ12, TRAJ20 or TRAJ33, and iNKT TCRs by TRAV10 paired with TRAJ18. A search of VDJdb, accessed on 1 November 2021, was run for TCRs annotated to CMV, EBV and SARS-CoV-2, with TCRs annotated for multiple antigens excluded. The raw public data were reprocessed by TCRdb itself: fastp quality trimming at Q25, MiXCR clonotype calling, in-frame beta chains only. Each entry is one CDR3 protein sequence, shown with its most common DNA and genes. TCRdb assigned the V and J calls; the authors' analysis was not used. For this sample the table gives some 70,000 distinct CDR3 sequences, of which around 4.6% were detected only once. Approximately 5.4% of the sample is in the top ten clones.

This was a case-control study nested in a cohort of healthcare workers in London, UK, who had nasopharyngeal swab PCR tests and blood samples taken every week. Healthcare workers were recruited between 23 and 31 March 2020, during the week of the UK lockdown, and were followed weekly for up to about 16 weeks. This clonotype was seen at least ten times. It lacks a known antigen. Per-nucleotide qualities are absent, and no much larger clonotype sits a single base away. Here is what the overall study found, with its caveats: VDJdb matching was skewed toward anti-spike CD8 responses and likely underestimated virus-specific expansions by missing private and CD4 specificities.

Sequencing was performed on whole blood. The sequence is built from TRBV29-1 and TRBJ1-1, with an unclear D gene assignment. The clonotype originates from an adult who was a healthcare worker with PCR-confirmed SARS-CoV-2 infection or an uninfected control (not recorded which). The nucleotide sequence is TGCAGCGTTGAGGTCGGAGAGGGCACTGAAGCTTTCTTT. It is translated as CSVEVGEGTEAFF. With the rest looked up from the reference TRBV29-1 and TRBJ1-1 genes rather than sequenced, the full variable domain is SAVISQKPSRDICQRGTSLTIQCQVDSQVTMMFWYRQQPGQSLTLIATANQGSEATYESGFVIDKFPISRPNLTFSTLTVSNMSPEDSSIYLCSVEVGEGTEAFFGQGTRLTVV.